One T cell receptor (beta chain) is described in this entry. What it binds is unknown. Relative to the germline gene, one junction end is altered; a read error may explain this. Clinical symptoms, serum thyroxine, TRAb, thyroid ultrasound and orbital computed tomography established diagnosis. Using RNA transcripts as the source, TCR beta CDR3 regions were amplified. Researchers ran a first-round RT-PCR on the TCR CDR3 using the HTBI primer set. MiXCR, applied by TCRdb to the multiplex PCR reads, yields one record per CDR3 protein. The data hold 480,000 or so distinct CDR3 sequences, with about 46% observed a single time. This sample was taken from a study of T cells in Graves' hyperthyroidism and ophthalmopathy. Findings and caveats of the study: Among clonotypes expanded in thyroid above 0.001, most were also found in blood. Ophthalmopathy prediction by the model preceded onset by a median about 6 months. A model using 13 V-J features told ophthalmopathy apart from stable hyperthyroidism.

The germline V gene has CDR1 SEHNR and CDR2 FQNEAQ (reference sequence). CDR3 length equals 13 residues. The chain joins TRBV7-9 to TRBJ2-2; D is ambiguous. The receptor was isolated from an adult woman with Graves' disease, either hyperthyroidism or ophthalmopathy (not recorded which). The source material was peripheral blood or thyroid tissue (not recorded which). CDR3 nucleotides: TGCGCCAGCAGCCAAGAAGTTCGTGGGGAGCTGTTTTTT. It translates to CASSQEVRGELFF.